These 8 T cell receptor beta chains were sequenced from one sample in a study of T cell repertoires in cytomegalovirus infection. TCRdb independently ran MiXCR on the reads; one entry per CDR3 protein. The table shows about 890,000 distinct CDR3 sequences, with 31% occurring only once. Their specific antigens are unknown. This sample comprised cultured CD8+ T cells from PBMCs, obtained from culture after CMV antigen stimulation. The receptor set was obtained from a human donor in good health (CMV status not recorded). Some clones in this sample may be carry-over from other donors' samples.

The chain couples TRBV4-2 to TRBJ2-3; TRBD2 agrees at 15 bases. The germline V gene encodes CDR1 LGHNA and CDR2 YNFKEQ. Losses at the gene ends were 4 bases for V and 1 base for J; bases not matched to a gene: 12. The CDR3 loop spans 20 amino acids. The CDR3: CASSPQGTSGGPGRTDTQYF. DNA of the CDR3: TGTGCCAGCAGCCCGCAGGGGACTAGCGGGGGGCCCGGACGCACAGATACGCAGTATTTT.

In this sample, this clonotype turned up many times. V usage is TRBV6-6 and J usage is TRBJ1-5; TRBD1 agrees at 8 bases. Germline CDR1 MNHNY, CDR2 SVGAGI (reference sequence). The junction had 4 bases not matched to a gene; V was cut back by 8 bases and J by 4 bases. The CDR3 is 13 residues long. The CDR3 region is CASGTGGNQPQHF. CDR3 DNA sequence: TGTGCCAGCGGGACAGGAGGGAATCAGCCCCAGCATTTT.

V gene TRBV29-1 combines with J gene TRBJ1-3; D ambiguous. Germline assignment: CDR1 SQVTM and CDR2 ANQGSEA. Trimming left V 4 bases short and J 0 bases short, with 13 bases between. The CDR3 extends over 15 amino acids. The CDR3 reads CSVVAEGGSGNTIYF. The CDR3 DNA sequence: TGCAGCGTTGTGGCCGAGGGAGGCTCTGGAAACACCATATATTTT. Full variable domain (remainder filled in from reference TRBV29-1 and TRBJ1-3): SAVISQKPSRDICQRGTSLTIQCQVDSQVTMMFWYRQQPGQSLTLIATANQGSEATYESGFVIDKFPISRPNLTFSTLTVSNMSPEDSSIYLCSVVAEGGSGNTIYFGEGSWLTVV.

The chain links TRBV4-2 to TRBJ2-1; 16 positions match TRBD2. Trimming at V came to 4 bases and at J to 0 bases, leaving 12 bases not matched to a gene. CDR1 is LGHNA and CDR2 is YNFKEQ in the germline V gene. There are 21 residues in the CDR3. DNA of the CDR3: TGTGCCAGCAGCCTAGTTAGCCGGGGACTAGCGGGGGGGAGCTCCTACAATGAGCAGTTCTTC. Its translation: CASSLVSRGLAGGSSYNEQFF.

With respect to this clonotype: Its ends do not fully match the called genes, so a read error is possible. The J gene is TRBJ2-2, the V gene TRBV2; tentative D call: TRBD1 (5 bases). Per germline, CDR1 SNHLY and CDR2 FYNNEI. This CDR3 comprises 14 residues. The CDR3, as DNA: TGTACCAGCAGCGACAGACTGAACACCGGGGAGCTGTTTTTT. Translating gives CTSSDRLNTGELFF.

The chain carries TRBV7-8 and TRBJ1-1; weak D call: TRBD1 (6 bases). CDR3 length: 14 residues. The germline V gene encodes CDR1 SGHVS and CDR2 FQNEAQ. The ends were cut back, 2 bases at V and 4 bases at J, with 11 bases in the middle. The DNA for the CDR3 is TGTGCCAGCAGCTTACGCGGGACACTCACTGAAGCTTTCTTT. It codes for CASSLRGTLTEAFF.

This clonotype was seen a handful of times. V is TRBV12-5 and J is TRBJ1-1; TRBD1 matches 7 bases. The CDR3 consists of 15 residues. CDR1 and CDR2 from the germline V gene are LGHNT and FRNRAP. The V gene end was trimmed by 3 bases and the J gene end by 1 base; junction bases not matched to a gene: 5. In DNA, the CDR3 is TGTGCTAGTGGTTTCTCGACAGGGAGGAACACTGAAGCTTTCTTT. It yields the protein CASGFSTGRNTEAFF.

The sample holds a few counts of this clonotype. This chain connects TRBV6-2 or TRBV6-3 to TRBJ2-7; D assignment may be TRBD1 or TRBD2 (5 bases each). CDR1 and CDR2 (germline): MNHEY, SVGEGT. The CDR3 sequence is 14 residues long. Deletions cut 6 bases from V and 4 bases from J, with 16 bases between. This chain's CDR3 is CASSTRGLGYEQYV. The DNA of the CDR3 is TGTGCCAGCAGCACCCGGGGCCTGGGGTACGAGCAGTACGTC.